This TCR beta chain derives from a study of cytomegalovirus exposure and HLA in healthy donors. PCR primers comprised 60 Vbeta and 13 Jbeta primers. Some clones are missing from TCRdb's copy, which holds only in-frame ones; the method was immunoSEQ multiplex PCR. The data hold about 140,000 clones, with 79% observed a single time. CDR1 SGDLS and CDR2 YYNGEE come from the germline V gene. The CDR3 is 13 amino acids. V trimming: 3 bases; J trimming: 8 bases; junction bases outside the gene matches: 2. The sequenced sample was PBMCs. The receptor was derived from a man aged 18-30 years in good health and CMV-seronegative. The chain recombines TRBV9 with TRBJ2-1, with 10 bases identical to TRBD2. This chain's CDR3 is CASSGGLAYEQFF. DNA of the CDR3: TGTGCCAGCAGCGGGGGACTAGCGTATGAGCAGTTCTTC.